Presented here are 26 T cell receptor beta chains from one specimen sequenced in a study of post-analysis software for immune sequencing data. Whole-study findings and limits: Patients carried four or five TRBV segments more frequently than controls did, and TRBV5-6, TRBV5-1 and TRBV20-1 were among them.

No cognate antigen is known for these TCRs. The TCR beta cDNA libraries carried unique molecular identifiers. TCRdb reprocessed the PCR reads with MiXCR, giving one entry per CDR3 protein. Of a few hundred thousand distinct CDR3 sequences detected, around 34% appear once; the ten largest clones hold under 7%. The sample was blood. Receptors were obtained from a girl under 18 with multiple sclerosis.

This clonotype was seen a few times. This sequence joins TRBV2 and TRBJ2-1, with D possibly being TRBD2 (7 bases). V shed 11 bases and J shed 7 bases, with 21 bases lying between them. This CDR3 is built from 14 residues. Germline loops: CDR1 SNHLY, CDR2 FYNNEI. The CDR3 spells CALNPGGLGNEQFF. CDR3 nucleotides: TGTGCCTTGAACCCCGGGGGGCTAGGGAATGAGCAGTTCTTC.

The rearrangement joins TRBV29-1 to TRBJ1-2, with D perhaps matching TRBD1 (6 bases). The CDR3 runs 13 residues. Germline loops: CDR1 SQVTM, CDR2 ANQGSEA. CDR3 sequence (DNA): TGCAGTGCCCCCCAGGGGTTGGACTATGGCTACACCTTC. Translated: CSAPQGLDYGYTF.

The chain couples TRBV28 to TRBJ2-4; D perhaps matches TRBD1 (6 bases). Germline V lookup: CDR1 MDHEN, CDR2 SYDVKM. V dropped 10 bases and J dropped 1 base, with 32 bases sitting between them. The CDR3 totals 20 residues. The CDR3 region is CATNTYYRARYPGAKNIQYF. For the CDR3, the DNA is TGTGCCACCAATACTTATTACAGGGCCAGATACCCAGGGGCCAAAAACATTCAGTACTTC.

This chain joins TRBV6-6 and TRBJ2-5; 9 nucleotides align to TRBD2. The CDR3 runs 16 residues. CDR1 is MNHNY and CDR2 is SVGAGI in the germline V gene (reference sequence). V shed 7 bases and J 4 bases; nucleotides not matched to a gene: 13. The CDR3 region has the DNA TGTGCCAGCATAGAGGGGCCTAGCGGGGATGGAGAGACCCAGTACTTC. It codes for CASIEGPSGDGETQYF.

V usage is TRBV3-1 and J usage is TRBJ1-2, with 11 bases fitting TRBD1. The CDR3 sequence is 12 residues long. From germline, CDR1 is LGHDT and CDR2 YNNKEL (reference sequence). V lost 4 bases, J lost 11 bases, and 3 bases stayed unmatched. CDR3 sequence: CASSRDRGKYTF. The CDR3 nucleotides read TGTGCCAGCAGCCGGGACAGGGGGAAGTACACCTTC. The variable domain in full, with the rest retrieved from reference TRBV3-1 and TRBJ1-2, is DTAVSQTPKYLVTQMGNDKSIKCEQNLGHDTMYWYKQDSKKFLKIMFSYNNKELIINETVPNRFSPKSPDKAHLNLHINSLELGDSAVYFCASSRDRGKYTFGSGTRLTVV.

This clonotype was counted only a few times. The chain has TRBV7-2 and TRBJ2-1; D not resolved. Germline values: CDR1 SGHTA, CDR2 FQGNSA. The V end was cut by 5 bases, the J end by 8 bases, with 16 bases between. The CDR3 is made up of 14 amino acids. CDR3: CASSPPARSHEQFF. The CDR3 DNA follows: TGTGCCAGCAGCCCTCCAGCGAGGAGCCATGAGCAGTTCTTC.

The chain's CDR3 is CASSLFRQSNTEAFF. The CDR3 DNA is TGTGCCAGCAGCTTATTTCGCCAATCGAACACTGAAGCTTTCTTT. The genes are TRBV11-1 and TRBJ1-1; D gene uncertain. The CDR3 sequence is 15 residues long. Trimming shortened V by 2 bases and J by 1 base, and 11 bases separated the two germline ends. The germline CDR1 and CDR2 sequences are SGHAT and FQDESV (reference sequence).

This clonotype has more than one count but fewer than ten. The chain carries TRBV20-1 and TRBJ2-3, with D hard to call. Germline V CDR1 and CDR2: DFQATT, SNEGSKA (reference sequence). The V end lost 0 bases, the J end lost 4 bases, and 11 bases lay between the germline ends. The CDR3 is made up of 14 amino acids. The CDR3 nucleotides read TGCAGTGCTAGAGATCCCGGTTGGTCAGATACGCAGTATTTT. It encodes CSARDPGWSDTQYF.

The chain combines TRBV27 with TRBJ2-2; D may be TRBD2 (6 bases). V was pared by 1 base and J by 4 bases, with 13 bases between. The CDR3 consists of 16 residues. Germline CDR1 and CDR2: MNHEY and SMNVEV (reference sequence). The CDR3: CASSLYRGLSTGELFF. CDR3 DNA sequence: TGTGCCAGCAGTTTATACCGGGGACTGAGCACCGGGGAGCTGTTTTTT.

In this sample, this clonotype turned up many times. V and J are TRBV7-2 and TRBJ2-5, with D possibly TRBD2 on 6 matching bases. CDR1 and CDR2 (germline): SGHTA, FQGNSA. The CDR3 runs 15 residues. V lost 5 bases and J lost 2, with 15 bases in between. The CDR3 sequence is CASSPSGLLQETQYF. In DNA, the CDR3 is TGTGCCAGCAGCCCATCGGGACTCTTACAAGAGACCCAGTACTTC.

The rearrangement joins TRBV24-1 to TRBJ2-4, with D possibly TRBD2 on 6 matching bases. The J call may be faulty, since TRBJ2-5 better matches the DNA end. Germline V lookup: CDR1 KGHDR, CDR2 SFDVKD. The CDR3 sequence is 13 residues long. This CDR3 reads CATSVDKGGTQYF. The CDR3 bases are TGTGCCACCAGTGTAGACAAGGGAGGGACCCAGTACTTC.

V gene TRBV5-6 combines with J gene TRBJ1-5; 9 bases agree with TRBD1. V lost 4 bases, J lost 2 bases, and 13 bases stayed unmatched. Per the germline V gene, CDR1 is SGHDT and CDR2 is YYEEEE. CDR3 length: 18 residues. This chain's CDR3 is CASSLMDRGYGGNQPQHF. In nucleotides, the CDR3 is TGTGCCAGCAGCCTTATGGACAGGGGCTATGGAGGCAATCAGCCCCAGCATTTT.

The J gene is TRBJ1-1, the V gene TRBV4-1; D remains unclear. V was shortened by 2 bases and J by 5 bases, with 12 bases between the two germline ends. The CDR3 is 14 residues long. Per germline, CDR1 MGHRA and CDR2 YSYEKL. The CDR3 bases are TGCGCCAGCAGCCAACCTGTCCGGGAGACTGAAGCTTTCTTT. Residues: CASSQPVRETEAFF.

This clonotype was observed a handful of times. The chain uses TRBV5-1 and TRBJ1-2; D remains ambiguous. CDR1 SGHRS and CDR2 YFSETQ come from the germline V gene. The CDR3 consists of 16 residues. V dropped 0 bases and J dropped 5 bases, with 17 bases sitting between them. The CDR3 coding sequence is TGCGCCAGCAGCTTGGGACCAGCCCCCGAAATTTATGGCTACACCTTC. This translates into CASSLGPAPEIYGYTF.

This clonotype was counted between two and nine times. The chain couples TRBV20-1 to TRBJ1-5, with a weak D call TRBD1 (6 bases). Trimming removed 6 bases at V and 0 bases at J, with 9 bases between. Germline values: CDR1 DFQATT, CDR2 SNEGSKA (reference sequence). This CDR3 comprises 13 residues. The CDR3 DNA sequence: TGCAGTGCCCAGGACAGTAGCAATCAGCCCCAGCATTTT. This translates into CSAQDSSNQPQHF.

Only a few counts were recorded for this clonotype. The gene calls are TRBV5-1 and TRBJ1-1; 9 bases fit TRBD1. Germline V gene lookup returns CDR1 SGHRS and CDR2 YFSETQ. Trimming cost V 4 bases and J 1 base; bases outside gene matches: 8. The CDR3 is 16 residues long. CDR3 amino acids: CASSQINRGRNTEAFF. In DNA form, the CDR3 reads TGCGCCAGCAGCCAGATCAACAGGGGGCGGAACACTGAAGCTTTCTTT.

The rearrangement links TRBV7-9 to TRBJ2-3; TRBD1 is a possible D gene (7 bases). The CDR3 extends over 14 amino acids. In germline, CDR1 is SEHNR, CDR2 FQNEAQ (reference sequence). Trimming cost V 5 bases and J 2 bases, with 11 bases left between them. This CDR3 is CASSRGTDTDTQYF. CDR3 DNA: TGTGCCAGCAGCCGCGGGACAGACACAGATACGCAGTATTTT.

The rearrangement joins TRBV4-1 to TRBJ1-1; TRBD1 agrees at 8 bases. In germline, CDR1 is MGHRA, CDR2 YSYEKL. CDR3 length equals 19 residues. J was trimmed by 5 bases and V by 0 bases; bases with no gene match: 17. The CDR3 loop is CASSQEGTGQVGATTEAFF. As DNA, the CDR3 is TGCGCCAGCAGCCAAGAGGGGACGGGACAGGTAGGGGCCACGACTGAAGCTTTCTTT.

Notes on this clonotype: An end of the junction differs from the germline gene, which may be a read error. The chain combines TRBV4-1 with TRBJ2-3, with no clear D. Germline V gives CDR1 MGHRA, CDR2 YSYEKL. The CDR3 has 12 amino acids. This CDR3 is CACSQDCYTQYF. The DNA for the CDR3 is TGCGCCTGCAGCCAAGACTGCTATACGCAGTATTTT.

The chain joins TRBV10-3 to TRBJ1-6; 7 bases map to TRBD1. Germline V lookup: CDR1 ENHRY, CDR2 SYGVKD. The V and J ends lost 6 bases and 5 bases, in that order; junction bases with no gene match: 4. This CDR3 region has 14 residues. The CDR3 here is CAIRIGTDNSPLHF. The CDR3 DNA is TGTGCCATCAGAATCGGGACAGATAATTCACCCCTCCACTTT.

The chain carries TRBV20-1 and TRBJ1-2; tentatively, D is TRBD1 (6 bases). Germline V CDR1 and CDR2: DFQATT, SNEGSKA (reference sequence). Deletions cut 5 bases from V and 8 bases from J, with 15 bases between. The CDR3 runs 12 residues. The CDR3 DNA sequence: TGCAGTGCTGGAGGGGGGCAAGGGGGCTACACCTTC. It encodes CSAGGGQGGYTF.

This clonotype was seen more than once but under ten times. This chain joins TRBV7-6 and TRBJ1-4; no definite D call. From germline, CDR1 is SGHVS and CDR2 FNYEAQ. V lost 4 bases and J 5 bases, leaving 11 bases between the germline ends. The CDR3 contains 14 residues. The CDR3 bases are TGTGCCAGCAGCTCGGACCCAGCCAATGAAAAACTGTTTTTT. Its protein product is CASSSDPANEKLFF. Combining the CDR3 with reference TRBV7-6 and TRBJ1-4 gives the whole variable domain GAGVSQSPRYKVTKRGQDVALRCDPISGHVSLYWYRQALGQGPEFLTYFNYEAQQDKSGLPNDRFSAERPEGSISTLTIQRTEQRDSAMYRCASSSDPANEKLFFGSGTQLSVL.

This clonotype was observed a handful of times. J is TRBJ2-5 and V is TRBV20-1; 9 bases are a match to TRBD2. V dropped 2 bases and J dropped 2; count of bases not matched to a gene: 9. The germline CDR1 and CDR2 sequences are DFQATT and SNEGSKA (reference sequence). This CDR3 spans 16 amino acids. CDR3 loop: CSARNVPSGAQETQYF. CDR3 DNA: TGCAGTGCTAGAAACGTGCCTAGCGGGGCTCAAGAGACCCAGTACTTC.

This clonotype was detected ten times or more. The chain couples TRBV5-4 to TRBJ2-6; 7 nucleotides line up with TRBD1. The J segment lost 1 base and the V segment lost 6 bases, leaving 4 bases of the junction unmatched. This CDR3 spans 15 amino acids. Germline CDR1 is SGHNT and CDR2 is YYREEE (reference sequence). The CDR3 protein is CASTTGVSGANVLTF. The DNA for the CDR3 is TGTGCCAGCACCACAGGGGTATCTGGGGCCAACGTCCTGACTTTC.

The chain links TRBV4-3 to TRBJ2-7; D is perhaps TRBD1 (5 bases). The CDR3 extends over 15 amino acids. V shed 0 bases and J shed 4 bases, with 13 bases lying between them. CDR1 and CDR2 (germline): LGHNA, YSLEER. CDR3 protein: CASSQDTGRMYEQYF. DNA of the CDR3: TGCGCCAGCAGCCAAGACACAGGACGTATGTACGAGCAGTACTTC.

This sequence joins TRBV5-1 and TRBJ2-5, with a weak D call TRBD2 (6 bases). This CDR3 region has 14 residues. Germline CDR1 and CDR2: SGHRS and YFSETQ. The ends were cut back, 4 bases at V and 4 bases at J, with 14 bases in the middle. The CDR3 protein is CASSTRVGGETQYF. CDR3 bases: TGCGCCAGCAGCACCCGGGTGGGGGGAGAGACCCAGTACTTC.